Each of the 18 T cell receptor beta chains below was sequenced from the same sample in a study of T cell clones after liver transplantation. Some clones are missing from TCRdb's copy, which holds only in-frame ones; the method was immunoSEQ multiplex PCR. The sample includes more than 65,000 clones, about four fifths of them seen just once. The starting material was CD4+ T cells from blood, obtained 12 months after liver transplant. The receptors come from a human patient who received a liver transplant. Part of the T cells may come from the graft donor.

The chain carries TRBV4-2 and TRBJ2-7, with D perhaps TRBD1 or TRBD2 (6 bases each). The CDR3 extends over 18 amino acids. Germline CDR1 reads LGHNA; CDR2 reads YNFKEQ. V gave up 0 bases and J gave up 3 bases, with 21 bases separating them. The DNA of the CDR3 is TGTGCCAGCAGCCAAGAGGCCTCTGGGGGGCGCGGGCGCTACGAGCAGTACTTC. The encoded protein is CASSQEASGGRGRYEQYF.

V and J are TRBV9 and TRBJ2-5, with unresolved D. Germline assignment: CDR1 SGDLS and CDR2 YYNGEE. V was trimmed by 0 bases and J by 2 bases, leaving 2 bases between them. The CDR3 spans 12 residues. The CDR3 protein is CASSVGQETQYF. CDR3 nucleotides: TGTGCCAGCAGCGTAGGGCAAGAGACCCAGTACTTC.

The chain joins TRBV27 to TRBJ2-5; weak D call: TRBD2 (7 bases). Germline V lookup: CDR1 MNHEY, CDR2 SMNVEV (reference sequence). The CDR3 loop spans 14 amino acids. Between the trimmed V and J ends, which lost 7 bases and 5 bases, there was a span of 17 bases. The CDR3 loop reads CASTPRGGTETQYF. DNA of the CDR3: TGTGCCAGCACCCCAAGGGGGGGCACGGAGACCCAGTACTTC.

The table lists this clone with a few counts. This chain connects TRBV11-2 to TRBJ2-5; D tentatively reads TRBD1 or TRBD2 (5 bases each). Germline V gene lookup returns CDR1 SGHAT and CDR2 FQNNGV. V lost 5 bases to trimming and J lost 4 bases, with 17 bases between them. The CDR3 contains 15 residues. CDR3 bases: TGTGCCAGCAGCAATCAGAGGCATGGGGGAGAGACCCAGTACTTC. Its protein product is CASSNQRHGGETQYF.

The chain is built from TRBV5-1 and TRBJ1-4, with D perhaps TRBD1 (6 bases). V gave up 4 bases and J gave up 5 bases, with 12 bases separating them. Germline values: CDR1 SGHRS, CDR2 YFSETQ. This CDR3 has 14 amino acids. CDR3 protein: CASSLRGGNEKLFF. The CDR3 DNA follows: TGCGCCAGCAGCCTGAGGGGGGGAAATGAAAAACTGTTTTTT. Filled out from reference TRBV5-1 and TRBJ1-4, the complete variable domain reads KAGVTQTPRYLIKTRGQQVTLSCSPISGHRSVSWYQQTPGQGLQFLFEYFSETQRNKGNFPGRFSGRQFSNSRSEMNVSTLELGDSALYLCASSLRGGNEKLFFGSGTQLSVL.

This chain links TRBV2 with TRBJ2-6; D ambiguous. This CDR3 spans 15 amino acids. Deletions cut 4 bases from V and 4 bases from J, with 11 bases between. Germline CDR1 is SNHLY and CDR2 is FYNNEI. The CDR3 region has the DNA TGTGCCAGCAGTGTTAGGAGCCACGGGGCCAACGTCCTGACTTTC. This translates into CASSVRSHGANVLTF.

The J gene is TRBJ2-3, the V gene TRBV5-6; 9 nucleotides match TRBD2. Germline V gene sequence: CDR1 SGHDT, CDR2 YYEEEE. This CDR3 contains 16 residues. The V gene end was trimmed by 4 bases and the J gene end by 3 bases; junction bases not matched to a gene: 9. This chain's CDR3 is CASSPPVLAGTDTQYF. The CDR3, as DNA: TGTGCCAGCAGCCCCCCCGTACTAGCGGGTACAGATACGCAGTATTTT.

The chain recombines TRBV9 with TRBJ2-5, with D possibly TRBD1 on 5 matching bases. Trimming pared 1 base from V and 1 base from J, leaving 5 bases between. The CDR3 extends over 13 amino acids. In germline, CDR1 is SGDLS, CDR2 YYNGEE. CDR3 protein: CASSVRGQETQYF. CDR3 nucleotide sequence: TGTGCCAGCAGCGTAAGGGGCCAAGAGACCCAGTACTTC.

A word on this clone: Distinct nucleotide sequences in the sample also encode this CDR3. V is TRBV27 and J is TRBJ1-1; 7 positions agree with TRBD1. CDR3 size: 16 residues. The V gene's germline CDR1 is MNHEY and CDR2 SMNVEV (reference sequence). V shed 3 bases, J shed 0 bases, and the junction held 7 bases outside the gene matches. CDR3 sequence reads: CASSFSQTGLNTEAFF. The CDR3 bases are TGTGCCAGCAGTTTTTCCCAGACAGGGCTGAACACTGAAGCTTTCTTT.

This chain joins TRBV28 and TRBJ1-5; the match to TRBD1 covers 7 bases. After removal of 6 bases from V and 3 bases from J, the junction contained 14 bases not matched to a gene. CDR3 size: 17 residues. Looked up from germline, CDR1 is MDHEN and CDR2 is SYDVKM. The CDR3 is CASRRGRRSSNNQPQHF. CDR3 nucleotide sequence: TGTGCCAGCAGGAGGGGGCGCAGGTCAAGTAACAATCAGCCCCAGCATTTT.

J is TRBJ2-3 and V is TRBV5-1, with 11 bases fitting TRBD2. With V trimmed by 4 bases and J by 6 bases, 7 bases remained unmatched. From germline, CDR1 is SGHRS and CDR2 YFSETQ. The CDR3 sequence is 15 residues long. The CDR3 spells CASSRLAGPVDTQYF. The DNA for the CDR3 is TGCGCCAGCAGCCGACTAGCGGGGCCGGTTGATACGCAGTATTTT.

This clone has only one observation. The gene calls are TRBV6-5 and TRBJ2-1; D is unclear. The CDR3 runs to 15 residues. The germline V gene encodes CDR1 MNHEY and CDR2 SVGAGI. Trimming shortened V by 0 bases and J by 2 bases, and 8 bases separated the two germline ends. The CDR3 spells CASSYSLAAYNEQFF. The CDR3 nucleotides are TGTGCCAGCAGTTACTCCCTGGCGGCCTACAATGAGCAGTTCTTC.

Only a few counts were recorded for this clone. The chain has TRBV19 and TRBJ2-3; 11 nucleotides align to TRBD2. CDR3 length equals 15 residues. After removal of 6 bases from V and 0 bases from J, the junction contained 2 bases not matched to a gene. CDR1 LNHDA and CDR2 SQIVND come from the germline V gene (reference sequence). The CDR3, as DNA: TGTGCCAGTAGCGGACTAGCGGGCAGCACAGATACGCAGTATTTT. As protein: CASSGLAGSTDTQYF.

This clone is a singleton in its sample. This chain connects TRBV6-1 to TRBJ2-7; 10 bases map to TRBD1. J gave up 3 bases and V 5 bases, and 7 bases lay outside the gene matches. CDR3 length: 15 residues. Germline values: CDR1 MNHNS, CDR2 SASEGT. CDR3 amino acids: CASSSPGTGVYEQYF. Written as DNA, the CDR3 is TGTGCCAGCAGTTCCCCCGGGACAGGGGTCTACGAGCAGTACTTC.

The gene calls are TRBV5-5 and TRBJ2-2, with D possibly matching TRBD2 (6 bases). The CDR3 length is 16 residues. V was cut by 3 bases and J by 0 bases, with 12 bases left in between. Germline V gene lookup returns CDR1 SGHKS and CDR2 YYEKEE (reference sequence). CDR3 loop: CASSSGGTTNTGELFF. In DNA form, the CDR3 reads TGTGCCAGCAGCTCTGGGGGGACCACGAACACCGGGGAGCTGTTTTTT.

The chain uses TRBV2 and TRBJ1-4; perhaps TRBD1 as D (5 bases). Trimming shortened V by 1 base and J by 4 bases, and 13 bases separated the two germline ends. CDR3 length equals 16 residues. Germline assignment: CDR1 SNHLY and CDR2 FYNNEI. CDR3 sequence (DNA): TGTGCCAGCAGTGAAGAGAACCGGGACGGTAATGAAAAACTGTTTTTT. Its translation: CASSEENRDGNEKLFF.

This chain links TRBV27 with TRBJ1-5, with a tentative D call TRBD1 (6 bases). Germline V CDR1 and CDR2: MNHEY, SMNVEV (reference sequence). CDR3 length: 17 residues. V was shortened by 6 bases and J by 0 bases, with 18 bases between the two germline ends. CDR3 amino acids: CASSSGVGGGSNQPQHF. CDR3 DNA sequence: TGTGCCAGCAGCTCGGGGGTAGGGGGGGGTAGCAATCAGCCCCAGCATTTT.

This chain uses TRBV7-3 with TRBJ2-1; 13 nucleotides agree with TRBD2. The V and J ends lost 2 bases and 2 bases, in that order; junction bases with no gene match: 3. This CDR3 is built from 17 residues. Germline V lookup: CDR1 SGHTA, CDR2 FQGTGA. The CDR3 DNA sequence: TGTGCCAGCAGCTTATCCGGACTAGCGGGGGCCTACAATGAGCAGTTCTTC. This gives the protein CASSLSGLAGAYNEQFF.